The rows below give T cell receptor beta chains drawn from one sample of a study of T-cell reconstitution after alpha-beta-depleted transplantation in children. TCRdb re-analysed the PCR reads in MiXCR, keeping a single row per CDR3 protein. Of nearly 200,000 distinct CDR3 sequences listed, approximately 6% are singletons. The source was PBMCs, collected before TCRalphabeta/CD19-depleted stem cell transplant. These TCRs come from a girl under two years old with combined immunodeficiency, due to receive a stem cell transplant. Both conserved end residues are part of each CDR3. Fields, in order: D gene, J gene, V gene, clone size, CDR3 DNA, CDR3 protein. A D gene is named only where the DNA matches it firmly. Expanded clones get a size class; other rows say once, few or many, or leave the size out.

D gene: TRBD2; J gene: TRBJ2-1; V gene: TRBV15; clone size: many; CDR3 DNA: TGTGCCACCAGCAGTCCTGGAGGATACCGGGAGGTCTACAATGAGCAGTTCTTC; CDR3 protein: CATSSPGGYREVYNEQFF
D gene: .; J gene: TRBJ2-5; V gene: TRBV27; clone size: many; CDR3 DNA: TGTGCCAGCAGTTTATCTGGGGGGACCCAGTACTTC; CDR3 protein: CASSLSGGTQYF
D gene: .; J gene: TRBJ2-7; V gene: TRBV20-1; clone size: many; CDR3 DNA: TGCAGTGCTAGATTTAGTAACTGGCCGGGGAGAGAGCAGTACTTC; CDR3 protein: CSARFSNWPGREQYF
D gene: .; J gene: TRBJ2-7; V gene: TRBV29-1; clone size: many; CDR3 DNA: TGCAGCGTTGAAGACAGCTCCTACGAGCAGTACTTC; CDR3 protein: CSVEDSSYEQYF
D gene: .; J gene: TRBJ2-3; V gene: TRBV28; clone size: many; CDR3 DNA: TGTGCCAGCAGTGAAATAAGACAGCCTAGCACAGATACGCAGTATTTT; CDR3 protein: CASSEIRQPSTDTQYF
D gene: .; J gene: TRBJ2-7; V gene: TRBV29-1; clone size: many; CDR3 DNA: TGCAGCGTTGAGGATGGGGGCGGCGAGCAGTACTTC; CDR3 protein: CSVEDGGGEQYF
D gene: .; J gene: TRBJ2-3; V gene: TRBV7-2; clone size: many; CDR3 DNA: TGTGCCAGCAGCTTAGTCAGCACAGATACGCAGTATTTT; CDR3 protein: CASSLVSTDTQYF
D gene: .; J gene: TRBJ1-1; V gene: TRBV7-8; clone size: .; CDR3 DNA: TGTGCCAGCAGCCCGTTTCGAGGGTTGAGGGGAGGGCCTATGAACACTGAAGCTTTCTTT; CDR3 protein: CASSPFRGLRGGPMNTEAFF
D gene: .; J gene: TRBJ2-7; V gene: TRBV2; clone size: many; CDR3 DNA: TGTGCCAGCAGTGAATTCATGGACGAGCAGTACTTC; CDR3 protein: CASSEFMDEQYF
D gene: .; J gene: TRBJ2-2; V gene: TRBV29-1; clone size: many; CDR3 DNA: TGCAGCGTTACCAGGGGCTTGAACACCGGGGAGCTGTTTTTT; CDR3 protein: CSVTRGLNTGELFF
D gene: .; J gene: TRBJ1-2; V gene: TRBV6-5; clone size: many; CDR3 DNA: TGTGCCAGCAGCTATGACACTAACTATGGCTACACCTTC; CDR3 protein: CASSYDTNYGYTF
D gene: TRBD1; J gene: TRBJ2-3; V gene: TRBV7-9; clone size: many; CDR3 DNA: TGTGCCAGCAGCGGCGATACAGGGGGCCCGTCAACAATGCAGTATTTT; CDR3 protein: CASSGDTGGPSTMQYF
D gene: .; J gene: TRBJ2-6; V gene: TRBV29-1; clone size: many; CDR3 DNA: TGCAGCGTGTCTGGCGGGCAATACTCTGGGGCCAACGTCCTGACTTTC; CDR3 protein: CSVSGGQYSGANVLTF
D gene: .; J gene: TRBJ2-5; V gene: TRBV2; clone size: many; CDR3 DNA: TGTGCCAGCAGCCGGGACAACCAAGAGACCCAGTACTTC; CDR3 protein: CASSRDNQETQYF
D gene: TRBD1; J gene: TRBJ2-7; V gene: TRBV28; clone size: many; CDR3 DNA: TGTGCCAGCAGTTTGGGACAGGGGGCTTGGGAGCAGTACTTC; CDR3 protein: CASSLGQGAWEQYF
D gene: .; J gene: TRBJ1-2; V gene: TRBV12-3/TRBV12-4; clone size: many; CDR3 DNA: TGTGCCAGCAGTTGGCAAGGGACTGGCTACACCTTC; CDR3 protein: CASSWQGTGYTF
D gene: .; J gene: TRBJ2-7; V gene: TRBV5-5; clone size: many; CDR3 DNA: TGTGCCAGCAGCTTCGGGATAATTGGGTCCTACGAGCAGTACTTC; CDR3 protein: CASSFGIIGSYEQYF
D gene: .; J gene: TRBJ2-7; V gene: TRBV12-3/TRBV12-4; clone size: many; CDR3 DNA: TGTGCCAGCAGTTTAGTGGGCAGGGGATCTGGTATATCTTCCTACGAGCAGTACTTC; CDR3 protein: CASSLVGRGSGISSYEQYF
D gene: TRBD2; J gene: TRBJ2-2; V gene: TRBV27; clone size: many; CDR3 DNA: TGTGCCAGCAGCGAGGGACTAGCGGGAGAGATGTGGATCGGGGAGCTGTTTTTT; CDR3 protein: CASSEGLAGEMWIGELFF
D gene: TRBD1; J gene: TRBJ1-5; V gene: TRBV15; clone size: many; CDR3 DNA: TGTGCCACCAGCAGAGATCTGACAGGGAGACAGCCCCAGCATTTT; CDR3 protein: CATSRDLTGRQPQHF
D gene: .; J gene: TRBJ2-1; V gene: TRBV7-3; clone size: many; CDR3 DNA: TGTGCCAGCAGCCCCGGACCACAACAACACAATGAGCAGTTCTTC; CDR3 protein: CASSPGPQQHNEQFF
D gene: TRBD2; J gene: TRBJ2-1; V gene: TRBV7-9; clone size: many; CDR3 DNA: TGTGCCAGCAGCTTTCTCCTAGCGGGATGGGGTAATGAGCAGTTCTTC; CDR3 protein: CASSFLLAGWGNEQFF
D gene: .; J gene: TRBJ2-6; V gene: TRBV20-1; clone size: .; CDR3 DNA: TGCAGTGCTAGGATCTTCTCGCGTCTTAGGGGGGCCAACGTCCTGACTTTC; CDR3 protein: CSARIFSRLRGANVLTF
D gene: .; J gene: TRBJ1-4; V gene: TRBV5-1; clone size: few; CDR3 DNA: TGCGCCAGCAGCAGGTGGTCTAATGAAAAACTGTTTTTT; CDR3 protein: CASSRWSNEKLFF
D gene: .; J gene: TRBJ2-3; V gene: TRBV4-2; clone size: many; CDR3 DNA: TGTGCCAGCAGGGGGACAACCACAGATACGCAGTATTTT; CDR3 protein: CASRGTTTDTQYF
D gene: TRBD2; J gene: TRBJ2-1; V gene: TRBV2; clone size: many; CDR3 DNA: TGTGCCAGCAGTGAATTCGGTAGCGGGGGGTGGTATGAGCAGTTCTTC; CDR3 protein: CASSEFGSGGWYEQFF
D gene: TRBD1; J gene: TRBJ2-7; V gene: TRBV4-3; clone size: .; CDR3 DNA: TGCGCCAGCAGCCAAGGAATTTCTAGGACAGGGAGGACCTACGAGCAGTACTTC; CDR3 protein: CASSQGISRTGRTYEQYF
D gene: TRBD1; J gene: TRBJ2-2; V gene: TRBV7-2; clone size: many; CDR3 DNA: TGTGCCAGCAGCCCACAGGGGGCGAACACCGGGGAGCTGTTTTTT; CDR3 protein: CASSPQGANTGELFF
D gene: TRBD2; J gene: TRBJ2-7; V gene: TRBV6-2/TRBV6-3; clone size: .; CDR3 DNA: TGTGCCAGCAGCCCCGGACTAGCTGGCTACTACGAGCAGTACTTC; CDR3 protein: CASSPGLAGYYEQYF
D gene: .; J gene: TRBJ1-1; V gene: TRBV5-1; clone size: many; CDR3 DNA: TGCGCCAGCAGCCTAGAGTGGCTAGGTATGAACACTGAAGCTTTCTTT; CDR3 protein: CASSLEWLGMNTEAFF
D gene: TRBD2; J gene: TRBJ2-3; V gene: TRBV3-1; clone size: many; CDR3 DNA: TGTGCCAGCAGCCTAGCAAGACTAGCGGGCAAACCGGGGGGAGATACGCAGTATTTT; CDR3 protein: CASSLARLAGKPGGDTQYF
D gene: .; J gene: TRBJ1-2; V gene: TRBV25-1; clone size: many; CDR3 DNA: TGTGCCAGCAGTGAACCGGGGAACTATGGCTACACCTTC; CDR3 protein: CASSEPGNYGYTF
D gene: TRBD2; J gene: TRBJ2-3; V gene: TRBV7-9; clone size: many; CDR3 DNA: TGTGCCAGCAGCTTGCCCCCCATAGCGGGGGCCACAGATACGCAGTATTTT; CDR3 protein: CASSLPPIAGATDTQYF
D gene: TRBD2; J gene: TRBJ2-5; V gene: TRBV25-1; clone size: many; CDR3 DNA: TGTGCCAGCCGGACGGTAGCGGGGGAGATACAAGAGACCCAGTACTTC; CDR3 protein: CASRTVAGEIQETQYF
D gene: TRBD2; J gene: TRBJ2-1; V gene: TRBV11-1; clone size: many; CDR3 DNA: TGTGCCAGCAGCCCTGACGGTAGCGGGACGTACTCCTACAATGAGCAGTTCTTC; CDR3 protein: CASSPDGSGTYSYNEQFF
D gene: TRBD2; J gene: TRBJ2-1; V gene: TRBV20-1; clone size: .; CDR3 DNA: TGCAGTGCTAGCTCCTTCGGCGGGGGGAACTACAATGAGCAGTTCTTC; CDR3 protein: CSASSFGGGNYNEQFF
D gene: TRBD1; J gene: TRBJ2-1; V gene: TRBV28; clone size: many; CDR3 DNA: TGTGCCAGCAGTTCGCACAGGGGGCAGAGCTCCTACAATGAGCAGTTCTTC; CDR3 protein: CASSSHRGQSSYNEQFF
D gene: TRBD2; J gene: TRBJ2-3; V gene: TRBV20-1; clone size: .; CDR3 DNA: TGCAGTGCTAGCCAGCGGGAGCGTCAAGATACGCAGTATTTT; CDR3 protein: CSASQRERQDTQYF
D gene: TRBD1; J gene: TRBJ2-7; V gene: TRBV4-1; clone size: many; CDR3 DNA: TGCGCCAGCAGCCAAGGGGGACAGTCGGCTTACTACGAGCAGTACTTC; CDR3 protein: CASSQGGQSAYYEQYF
D gene: TRBD2; J gene: TRBJ2-3; V gene: TRBV4-1; clone size: many; CDR3 DNA: TGCGCCAGCAGCCAAGAATCGGGACTAGCGGGGACTTGGGGCCCAGATACGCAGTATTTT; CDR3 protein: CASSQESGLAGTWGPDTQYF
D gene: .; J gene: TRBJ1-3; V gene: TRBV12-3/TRBV12-4; clone size: many; CDR3 DNA: TGTGCCAGCAGTTTAGTCTTAGGGGGAAACACCATATATTTT; CDR3 protein: CASSLVLGGNTIYF
D gene: .; J gene: TRBJ1-1; V gene: TRBV28; clone size: many; CDR3 DNA: TGTGCCACCGAAACCCCAAATCTGAACACTGAAGCTTTCTTT; CDR3 protein: CATETPNLNTEAFF
D gene: .; J gene: TRBJ1-2; V gene: TRBV7-9; clone size: few; CDR3 DNA: TGTGCCAGCAGCTTAATCGTGGGCAACTATGGCTACACCTTC; CDR3 protein: CASSLIVGNYGYTF
D gene: TRBD2; J gene: TRBJ2-1; V gene: TRBV12-3/TRBV12-4; clone size: many; CDR3 DNA: TGTGCCAGCAGTTTGTGGGGGGGCTACAATGAGCAGTTCTTC; CDR3 protein: CASSLWGGYNEQFF